Sequencing of this T cell receptor (beta chain) was carried out in a study of early T cells in non-severe SARS-CoV-2 infection. MiXCR, run by TCRdb on the 5' RACE reads, gives a single entry per CDR3 protein. This sample carries 80,000 to 95,000 distinct CDR3 sequences, 14% of them seen once, and the ten largest clones take around 6.4%. Germline V CDR1 and CDR2: LGHNA, YNFKEQ. J lost 1 base, V lost 3 bases, and 5 bases had no gene match. The length of the CDR3 is 15 residues. The gene calls are TRBV4-2 and TRBJ2-5; 7 bases are a match to TRBD2. The sequencing input was whole blood. The TCR comes from an adult who was a healthcare worker with PCR-confirmed SARS-CoV-2 infection or an uninfected control (not recorded which). CDR3 DNA sequence: TGTGCCAGCAGCCACGGGCGGGAGCCCCAAGAGACCCAGTACTTC. This sequence encodes CASSHGREPQETQYF.